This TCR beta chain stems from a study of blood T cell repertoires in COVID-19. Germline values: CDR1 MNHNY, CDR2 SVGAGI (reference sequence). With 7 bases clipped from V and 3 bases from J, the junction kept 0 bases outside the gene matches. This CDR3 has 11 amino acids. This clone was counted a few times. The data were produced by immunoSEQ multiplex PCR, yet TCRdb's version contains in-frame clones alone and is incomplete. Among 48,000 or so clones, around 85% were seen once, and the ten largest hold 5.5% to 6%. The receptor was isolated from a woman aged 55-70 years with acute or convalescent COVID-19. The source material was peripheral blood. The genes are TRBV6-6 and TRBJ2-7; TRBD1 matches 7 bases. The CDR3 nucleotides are TGTGCCAGCACAGGGGGCTACGAGCAGTACTTC. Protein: CASTGGYEQYF.